Listed below are T cell receptor beta chains from one sample, sequenced in a study of blood T cell repertoires in COVID-19. This table comes from immunoSEQ multiplex PCR, and its TCRdb copy is limited to in-frame clones, with some not included. The top ten clones hold 5.5% to 8% of a sample with about 150,000 clones, 70% to 85% of them seen once. Sequencing input: peripheral blood. The receptors shown here come from a woman aged 50 to 65 in a cohort sampled during active or convalescent COVID-19. Both conserved end residues are part of each CDR3. Each record gives: clone size, D gene, J gene, V gene, CDR3 protein, CDR3 DNA. The D gene is left open where the match is weak. Rows may omit the clone size; those that give it use once, few, many or a size class.

size: .
D: .
J: TRBJ1-5
V: TRBV7-9
CDR3: CASSGTDSNQPQHF
DNA: TGTGCCAGCAGCGGGACTGATAGCAATCAGCCCCAGCATTTT

size: .
D: TRBD1
J: TRBJ1-5
V: TRBV9
CDR3: CASSVDRTGRNQPQHF
DNA: TGTGCCAGCAGCGTAGATCGGACAGGGCGGAATCAGCCCCAGCATTTT

size: .
D: .
J: TRBJ2-7
V: TRBV21-1
CDR3: CASGGAEEQYF
DNA: TGTGCCAGCGGGGGGGCGGAAGAGCAGTACTTC

size: .
D: .
J: TRBJ2-1
V: TRBV11-2
CDR3: CASSLGLARSYNEQFF
DNA: TGTGCCAGCAGCTTAGGGCTAGCGCGCTCCTACAATGAGCAGTTCTTC

size: .
D: .
J: TRBJ2-6
V: TRBV5-1
CDR3: CASSFQGSSGANVLTF
DNA: TGCGCCAGCAGCTTTCAGGGATCCTCTGGGGCCAACGTCCTGACTTTC

size: .
D: .
J: TRBJ2-3
V: TRBV7-7
CDR3: CASSLGGPSTDTQYF
DNA: TGTGCTAGCAGCTTGGGCGGGCCTAGCACAGATACGCAGTATTTT

size: .
D: TRBD1
J: TRBJ1-5
V: TRBV19
CDR3: CASSRTGKGNQPQHF
DNA: TGTGCCAGTAGTAGGACAGGGAAAGGCAATCAGCCCCAGCATTTT

size: .
D: TRBD2
J: TRBJ2-3
V: TRBV11-2
CDR3: CASSSDGGAGTDTQYF
DNA: TGTGCCAGCAGCTCCGACGGGGGGGCCGGGACAGATACGCAGTATTTT

size: .
D: TRBD2
J: TRBJ2-3
V: TRBV29-1
CDR3: CSSTSGISTDTQYF
DNA: TGCAGCTCCACTAGCGGTATTAGCACAGATACGCAGTATTTT

size: .
D: .
J: TRBJ2-5
V: TRBV29-1
CDR3: CSGLEQETQYF
DNA: TGCAGCGGCCTGGAGCAAGAGACCCAGTACTTC

size: .
D: .
J: TRBJ1-6
V: TRBV6-5
CDR3: CASNRQAGNSPLHF
DNA: TGTGCCAGCAACCGACAGGCGGGTAATTCACCCCTCCACTTT

size: .
D: .
J: TRBJ1-2
V: TRBV5-6
CDR3: CASSPGGRVGYTF
DNA: TGTGCCAGCAGCCCGGGGGGCAGGGTTGGCTACACCTTC

size: few
D: .
J: TRBJ2-3
V: TRBV7-2
CDR3: CASSSSYLSTDTQYF
DNA: TGTGCCAGCAGCAGTAGCTACCTTAGCACAGATACGCAGTATTTT

size: .
D: TRBD1
J: TRBJ2-7
V: TRBV3-1/TRBV3-2
CDR3: CASSQAPDRGLYEQYF
DNA: TGTGCCAGCAGCCAAGCCCCGGACAGGGGGCTGTACGAGCAGTACTTC

size: .
D: .
J: TRBJ2-3
V: TRBV2
CDR3: CASSVQRHRDTQYF
DNA: TGTGCCAGCAGTGTTCAGCGCCATAGAGATACGCAGTATTTT

size: .
D: .
J: TRBJ1-1
V: TRBV4-3
CDR3: CASSRDRGVILDTEAFF
DNA: TGCGCCAGCAGCCGAGATCGGGGGGTTATCTTGGACACTGAAGCTTTCTTT

size: .
D: .
J: TRBJ1-6
V: TRBV19
CDR3: CASSVTSGGRNSPLHF
DNA: TGTGCCAGTAGTGTCACCTCGGGGGGAAGAAATTCACCCCTCCACTTT

size: .
D: .
J: TRBJ1-2
V: TRBV4-3
CDR3: CASSQDWASYGYTF
DNA: TGCGCCAGCAGCCAAGATTGGGCGAGCTATGGCTACACCTTC

size: .
D: TRBD2
J: TRBJ2-2
V: TRBV5-5
CDR3: CASSLDPSGGAVGELFF
DNA: TGTGCCAGCAGCTTGGACCCTAGCGGGGGGGCCGTCGGGGAGCTGTTTTTT

size: .
D: .
J: TRBJ1-3
V: TRBV10-2
CDR3: CASRKTTGAGNTIYF
DNA: TGCGCCAGCCGCAAGACGACAGGTGCTGGAAACACCATATATTTT